Following are 21 T cell receptor beta chains from one sample sequenced in a study of cytomegalovirus exposure and HLA in healthy donors. PCR was performed using 60 Vbeta and 13 Jbeta primers. Measured with immunoSEQ multiplex PCR; TCRdb has only the in-frame clones, and not every one. This table lists some 46,000 clones. The material sequenced was PBMCs. The receptors were gathered from a young woman in good health and CMV-seronegative.

This chain links TRBV4-1 with TRBJ1-2; D perhaps matches TRBD1 (5 bases). Germline values: CDR1 MGHRA, CDR2 YSYEKL. With 2 bases removed from V and 4 bases from J, the gap between germline ends came to 14 bases. The CDR3 spans 15 residues. The CDR3 DNA is TGCGCCAGCAGCCAATCTGGACACTGGAGCTATGGCTACACCTTC. Its protein product is CASSQSGHWSYGYTF.

The chain carries TRBV6-6 and TRBJ2-5; D possibly corresponds to TRBD1 (6 bases). From germline, CDR1 is MNHNY and CDR2 SVGAGI (reference sequence). There are 14 residues in the CDR3. The V end lost 0 bases, the J end lost 3 bases, and 8 bases lay between the germline ends. CDR3 sequence (DNA): TGTGCCAGCAGTTACTCGAACAGGGAAGAGACCCAGTACTTC. Protein: CASSYSNREETQYF.

The chain couples TRBV6-1 to TRBJ1-3, with D uncertain. The CDR3 contains 14 residues. The V end lost 2 bases, the J end lost 1 base, and 6 bases lay between the germline ends. The V gene's germline CDR1 is MNHNS and CDR2 SASEGT. The CDR3 DNA follows: TGTGCCAGCAGTGAACTAGGTTCTGGAAACACCATATATTTT. This encodes CASSELGSGNTIYF.

This chain joins TRBV19 and TRBJ2-1; 9 nucleotides align to TRBD1. From germline, CDR1 is LNHDA and CDR2 SQIVND (reference sequence). V shed 2 bases and J 5 bases; nucleotides not matched to a gene: 4. The CDR3 extends over 15 amino acids. The CDR3 DNA follows: TGTGCCAGTAGTATAAAAGGGACAGGGAACAATGAGCAGTTCTTC. This codes for CASSIKGTGNNEQFF. Complete variable domain (other parts from reference TRBV19 and TRBJ2-1): DGGITQSPKYLFRKEGQNVTLSCEQNLNHDAMYWYRQDPGQGLRLIYYSQIVNDFQKGDIAEGYSVSREKKESFPLTVTSAQKNPTAFYLCASSIKGTGNNEQFFGPGTRLTVL.

The chain employs TRBV19 and TRBJ2-7; a weak D match, TRBD2 (5 bases). The CDR3 length is 14 residues. The V gene lost 1 base and the J gene lost 6 bases, with 13 bases spanning the gap. The V gene's germline CDR1 is LNHDA and CDR2 SQIVND (reference sequence). This CDR3 is CASSIGGLLGEQYF. In DNA, the CDR3 is TGTGCCAGTAGTATAGGAGGGCTACTCGGCGAGCAGTACTTC.

This chain connects TRBV4-1 to TRBJ2-3; 8 nucleotides line up with TRBD2. The CDR3 extends over 16 amino acids. J lost 3 bases, V lost 1 base, and 6 bases had no gene match. Germline loops: CDR1 MGHRA, CDR2 YSYEKL. The CDR3 reads CASSQVGTSWTDTQYF. The CDR3 DNA reads as TGCGCCAGCAGCCAAGTAGGGACTAGTTGGACAGATACGCAGTATTTT.

V gene TRBV6-6 combines with J gene TRBJ1-1, with 8 bases identical to TRBD1. Germline CDR1 reads MNHNY; CDR2 reads SVGAGI (reference sequence). The V segment lost 4 bases and the J segment 0 bases; nucleotides outside the gene matches: 1. The CDR3 has 14 amino acids. For the CDR3, the DNA is TGTGCCAGCAGTTGGACAGGGATGAACACTGAAGCTTTCTTT. As protein: CASSWTGMNTEAFF.

The chain has TRBV28 and TRBJ2-6; weak D call: TRBD2 (6 bases). Per the germline V gene, CDR1 is MDHEN and CDR2 is SYDVKM. CDR3 length: 15 amino acids. V was clipped by 6 bases and J by 2 bases, with 11 bases between them. CDR3 region: CASRPPGAGANVLTF. CDR3 bases: TGTGCCAGCAGACCTCCGGGGGCTGGGGCCAACGTCCTGACTTTC.

The chain employs TRBV30 and TRBJ2-7; D possibly corresponds to TRBD2 (5 bases). This CDR3 contains 13 residues. The germline V and J ends were trimmed by 4 bases and 6 bases, with 16 bases remaining between them. CDR1 and CDR2 from the germline V gene are GTSNPN and SVGIG (reference sequence). CDR3: CAWTGMDRGEQYF. As DNA, the CDR3 is TGTGCCTGGACTGGCATGGACCGGGGCGAGCAGTACTTC. The full variable domain, its missing parts supplied by reference TRBV30 and TRBJ2-7, is SQTIHQWPATLVQPVGSPLSLECTVEGTSNPNLYWYRQAAGRGLQLLFYSVGIGQISSEVPQNLSASRPQDRQFILSSKKLLLSDSGFYLCAWTGMDRGEQYFGPGTRLTVT.

V usage is TRBV19 and J usage is TRBJ2-2, with TRBD1 matching over 8 bases. V lost 6 bases and J lost 7; bases outside the gene matches: 4. From germline, CDR1 is LNHDA and CDR2 SQIVND (reference sequence). This CDR3 comprises 13 residues. CDR3 coding DNA: TGTGCCAGTAGAGGACAGGGAGGCGGGGAGCTGTTTTTT. Amino acid sequence: CASRGQGGGELFF.

This chain links TRBV6-6 with TRBJ2-7, with 7 nucleotides matching TRBD1. Per the germline V gene, CDR1 is MNHNY and CDR2 is SVGAGI (reference sequence). This CDR3 is 15 amino acids long. With V trimmed by 0 bases and J by 0 bases, 2 bases remained unmatched. CDR3 loop: CASSYSGGSSYEQYF. In nucleotides, the CDR3 is TGTGCCAGCAGTTACTCAGGGGGCTCCTCCTACGAGCAGTACTTC.

V gene TRBV7-3 combines with J gene TRBJ2-5; 9 bases are a match to TRBD1. Germline-derived CDR1 and CDR2 are SGHTA and FQGTGA. CDR3 size: 16 residues. The V gene end was trimmed by 5 bases and the J gene end by 6 bases; junction bases not matched to a gene: 13. The CDR3 nucleotides read TGTGCCAGCAGCCCCCAGGGACAGGGTGCGAAGAAGACCCAGTACTTC. This translates into CASSPQGQGAKKTQYF.

This CDR3 is CASSYRANNYGYTF. The DNA of the CDR3 is TGTGCCAGTAGCTACAGGGCCAATAACTATGGCTACACCTTC. The rearrangement links TRBV19 to TRBJ1-2; TRBD1 is a possible D gene (6 bases). Germline assignment: CDR1 LNHDA and CDR2 SQIVND (reference sequence). The CDR3 has 14 residues. With 6 bases removed from V and 1 base from J, the gap between germline ends came to 12 bases.

The chain combines TRBV6-5 with TRBJ2-1; D gene ambiguous. Trimming pared 6 bases from V and 6 bases from J, leaving 9 bases between. The CDR3 is made up of 12 amino acids. In germline, CDR1 is MNHEY, CDR2 SVGAGI. The DNA of the CDR3 is TGTGCCAGCAGCCCTAACCGCAATGAGCAGTTCTTC. Translation: CASSPNRNEQFF.

The chain recombines TRBV6-1 with TRBJ1-5; D not certain. Trimming stripped 1 base from V and 0 bases from J, with 10 bases between. CDR3 length: 16 amino acids. Germline-derived CDR1 and CDR2 are MNHNS and SASEGT. The CDR3 region is CASSEESTYSNQPQHF. The DNA of the CDR3 is TGTGCCAGCAGTGAAGAATCCACCTATAGCAATCAGCCCCAGCATTTT.

The chain couples TRBV7-2 to TRBJ2-7; 16 bases are a match to TRBD2. Losses at the gene ends were 5 bases for V and 7 bases for J; bases not matched to a gene: 8. Germline V gene sequence: CDR1 SGHTA, CDR2 FQGNSA. The CDR3 spans 16 residues. CDR3 residues: CASSTAGTSGRGEQYF. The CDR3, as DNA: TGTGCCAGCAGCACGGCCGGGACTAGCGGGAGGGGTGAGCAGTACTTC.

V is TRBV6-6 and J is TRBJ2-1, with 7 positions matching TRBD2. V shed 0 bases, J shed 3 bases, and the junction held 2 bases outside the gene matches. The CDR3 is 15 amino acids. CDR1 and CDR2 (germline): MNHNY, SVGAGI (reference sequence). In DNA form, the CDR3 reads TGTGCCAGCAGTTACTCGACTAGCAGCTACAATGAGCAGTTCTTC. Translating it yields CASSYSTSSYNEQFF.

The chain is built from TRBV19 and TRBJ2-6; tentative D call: TRBD2 (6 bases). V was shortened by 5 bases and J by 0 bases, with 11 bases between the two germline ends. Looked up from germline, CDR1 is LNHDA and CDR2 is SQIVND (reference sequence). CDR3 size: 16 residues. The CDR3 here is CASSLSGGSGANVLTF. In nucleotides, the CDR3 is TGTGCCAGTAGTCTCTCCGGGGGCTCTGGGGCCAACGTCCTGACTTTC. Together with reference TRBV19 and TRBJ2-6, the CDR3 gives the full variable domain: DGGITQSPKYLFRKEGQNVTLSCEQNLNHDAMYWYRQDPGQGLRLIYYSQIVNDFQKGDIAEGYSVSREKKESFPLTVTSAQKNPTAFYLCASSLSGGSGANVLTFGAGSRLTVL.

Concerning this clone itself: The sample carries other DNA sequences with the same CDR3. The chain employs TRBV30 and TRBJ2-3, with D maybe TRBD1 (6 bases). The length of the CDR3 is 13 residues. With 8 bases removed from V and 0 bases from J, the gap between germline ends came to 12 bases. Germline V lookup: CDR1 GTSNPN, CDR2 SVGIG (reference sequence). The CDR3 protein is CAAGVPSTDTQYF. The CDR3, as DNA: TGTGCCGCAGGGGTACCTAGCACAGATACGCAGTATTTT.

The CDR3 nucleotides are TGTGCCAGCACAGAGTGGGAGCTCTACGAGCAGTACTTC. Translated, it gives CASTEWELYEQYF. This chain links TRBV6-1 with TRBJ2-7, with D maybe TRBD2 (5 bases). The CDR3 sequence is 13 residues long. From germline, CDR1 is MNHNS and CDR2 SASEGT. The V and J ends lost 7 bases and 3 bases respectively, with 13 bases between them.

This chain connects TRBV9 to TRBJ1-1; the match to TRBD1 covers 11 bases. CDR1 and CDR2 (germline): SGDLS, YYNGEE. The CDR3 has 17 residues. The V and J ends lost 3 bases and 3 bases, in that order; junction bases with no gene match: 10. The CDR3 spells CASSARTGGLTYTEAFF. For the CDR3, the DNA is TGTGCCAGCAGCGCCCGGACAGGGGGCCTCACCTACACTGAAGCTTTCTTT.